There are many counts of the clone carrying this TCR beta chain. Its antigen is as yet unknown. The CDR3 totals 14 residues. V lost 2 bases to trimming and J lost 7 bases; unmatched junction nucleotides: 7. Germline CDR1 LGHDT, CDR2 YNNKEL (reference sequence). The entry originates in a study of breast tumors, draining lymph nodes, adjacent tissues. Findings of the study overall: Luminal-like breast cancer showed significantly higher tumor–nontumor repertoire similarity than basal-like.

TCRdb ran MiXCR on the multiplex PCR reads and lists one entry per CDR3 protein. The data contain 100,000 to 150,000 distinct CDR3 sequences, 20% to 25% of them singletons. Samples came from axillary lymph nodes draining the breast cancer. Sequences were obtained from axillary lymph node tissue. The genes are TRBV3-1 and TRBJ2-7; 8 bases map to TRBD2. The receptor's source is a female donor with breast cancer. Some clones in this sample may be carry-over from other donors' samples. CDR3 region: CASSQKAGVGEQYF. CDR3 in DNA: TGTGCCAGCAGCCAAAAAGCGGGAGTGGGTGAGCAGTACTTC.